The 5 T cell receptor beta chains presented below share a single source sample, sequenced in a study of blood T cell repertoires in COVID-19. Sequencing was performed with immunoSEQ multiplex PCR; in TCRdb, only in-frame clones are kept and a portion is missing. Seen here are about 230,000 clones, 70% to 90% observed once, and the top ten hold approximately 12%. The sequenced sample was peripheral blood. These TCRs come from a woman between 18 and 29 years old who had recovered from COVID-19.

The gene calls are TRBV19 and TRBJ2-7, with TRBD1 identical over 8 bases. Germline V gene sequence: CDR1 LNHDA, CDR2 SQIVND (reference sequence). V dropped 4 bases and J dropped 4; count of bases not matched to a gene: 6. The CDR3 is made up of 14 amino acids. The CDR3 coding sequence is TGTGCCAGTAGTACCGCGGACAGGGCGTACGAGCAGTACTTC. Translated: CASSTADRAYEQYF.

The table lists this clone with a count of one. The rearrangement joins TRBV27 to TRBJ2-7; 9 positions match TRBD1. Trimming removed 5 bases from V and 1 base from J; junction bases left unmatched: 6. The germline V gene encodes CDR1 MNHEY and CDR2 SMNVEV (reference sequence). This CDR3 is 15 amino acids long. The CDR3 coding sequence is TGTGCCAGCAGTACGGGGACAGGGCCTTCCTACGAGCAGTACTTC. Translated, it gives CASSTGTGPSYEQYF.

This rearrangement joins TRBV6-5 to TRBJ2-7; 10 bases are a match to TRBD1. Germline V lookup: CDR1 MNHEY, CDR2 SVGAGI. Germline trimming cut 2 bases from V and 5 bases from J; bases unmatched to any gene: 3. The CDR3 has 14 residues. CDR3 DNA: TGTGCCAGCAGTTACGTCGGGACAGGGGACGAGCAGTACTTC. Residues: CASSYVGTGDEQYF.

The rearrangement joins TRBV4-3 to TRBJ2-3; D perhaps matches TRBD2 (6 bases). Deletions cut 4 bases from V and 1 base from J, with 15 bases between. This CDR3 is 16 amino acids long. Germline V gives CDR1 LGHNA, CDR2 YSLEER. CDR3 loop: CASSRSTRVGTDTQYF. The CDR3 coding sequence is TGCGCCAGCAGCCGGTCGACTAGAGTCGGCACAGATACGCAGTATTTT.

The chain combines TRBV25-1 with TRBJ2-2; D perhaps matches TRBD2 (6 bases). V dropped 2 bases and J dropped 4 bases, with 8 bases sitting between them. The CDR3 runs 14 residues. The V gene's germline CDR1 is MGHDK and CDR2 SYGVNS. Here the CDR3 DNA reads TGTGCCAGCAGTGAACGGCGGGGCACCGGGGAGCTGTTTTTT. This codes for CASSERRGTGELFF.